Below are 19 T cell receptor beta chains sequenced from a single sample in a study of tumor-infiltrating lymphocytes in oesophageal squamous cell carcinoma. From the PCR reads, TCRdb called clonotypes with MiXCR, one entry per CDR3 protein. The repertoire has roughly 3,700 distinct CDR3 sequences, around 15% of them found once; the top ten carry approximately 19%. Sequencing input: esophageal tumor tissue. These receptors all stem from a male donor with esophageal squamous cell carcinoma.

This clonotype was observed many times. The V and J genes are TRBV27 and TRBJ2-1; D gene uncertain. Trimming removed 6 bases from V and 0 bases from J, with 15 bases in between. The CDR3 runs to 16 residues. The germline V gene encodes CDR1 MNHEY and CDR2 SMNVEV (reference sequence). The CDR3 reads CASSSYRTVSYNEQFF. Written as DNA, the CDR3 is TGTGCCAGCAGCAGCTACAGAACCGTCTCCTACAATGAGCAGTTCTTC.

The genes are TRBV9 and TRBJ1-1; 10 nucleotides match TRBD1. The trim removed 4 bases at V and 4 bases at J, leaving 4 bases unmatched. The CDR3 length is 14 residues. Germline CDR1 and CDR2: SGDLS and YYNGEE. The CDR3 protein is CASSYWDRGTEAFF. The CDR3 DNA follows: TGTGCCAGCAGCTATTGGGACAGGGGCACTGAAGCTTTCTTT.

The chain recombines TRBV5-4 with TRBJ1-1; tentative D call: TRBD1 (6 bases). The CDR3 contains 16 residues. From germline, CDR1 is SGHNT and CDR2 YYREEE (reference sequence). With 3 bases removed from V and 7 bases from J, the gap between germline ends came to 22 bases. CDR3 sequence (DNA): TGTGCCAGCAGCTCCTTGGCCCAAACAGGGCGCATTGAAGCTTTCTTT. Amino acid sequence: CASSSLAQTGRIEAFF.

This clonotype is medium-sized in the sample. The chain is built from TRBV6-1 and TRBJ1-4; no definite D call. CDR1 and CDR2 from the germline V gene are MNHNS and SASEGT. The CDR3 contains 15 residues. V lost 6 bases and J lost 2, with 13 bases in between. CDR3 DNA: TGTGCCAGCAGGGGCCCGAGGATCACTAATGAAAAACTGTTTTTT. It specifies CASRGPRITNEKLFF.

Turning to this clonotype: The conserved closing phenylalanine or tryptophan is absent in this CDR3, likely reflecting a read error. The DNA is omitted, as the CDR3 cannot be located on it reliably, and the CDR3 follows TCRdb's listing. The chain has TRBV10-3 and TRBJ2-5; TRBD2, as called in the table, went unchecked against the DNA. CDR1 and CDR2 (germline): ENHRY, SYGVKD. The CDR3 totals 9 residues, both ends included. This CDR3 is CAISEWGLS.

Relative to its sample, this clonotype is medium-sized. The chain recombines TRBV7-9 with TRBJ2-7; 14 bases align to TRBD2. This CDR3 is 19 amino acids long. The V and J ends lost 5 bases and 2 bases, in that order; junction bases with no gene match: 14. From germline, CDR1 is SEHNR and CDR2 FQNEAQ (reference sequence). The CDR3 protein is CASSPRTSGGTTLTYEQYF. The CDR3 nucleotides read TGTGCCAGCAGCCCTCGGACTAGCGGGGGGACTACTCTTACCTACGAGCAGTACTTC.

This clonotype is medium-sized within its sample. V usage is TRBV6-1 and J usage is TRBJ2-1, with 7 nucleotides matching TRBD2. The CDR3 consists of 15 residues. Germline V lookup: CDR1 MNHNS, CDR2 SASEGT. With 8 bases clipped from V and 0 bases from J, the junction kept 7 bases outside the gene matches. DNA for the CDR3: TGTGCCAGCGTGTACGGGGGGAGCTCCTACAATGAGCAGTTCTTC. It yields the protein CASVYGGSSYNEQFF.

This clonotype turned up a few times. This likely comes from a read error, as the CDR3 has no conserved phenylalanine or tryptophan at its end. The limits of the CDR3 on the DNA are not certain, so only TCRdb's listed CDR3 is given. The chain has TRBV7-2 and TRBJ2-5; the table's D call, TRBD2, was not checked against the DNA. Ends included, the CDR3 has 16 residues. Germline CDR1 reads SGHTA; CDR2 reads FQGNSA. The CDR3: CASSLRGGTYEQYFGN.

J is TRBJ1-5 and V is TRBV19, with 11 bases lining up with TRBD1. V lost 5 bases and J lost 7; bases outside the gene matches: 13. The CDR3 contains 17 residues. Germline V gene sequence: CDR1 LNHDA, CDR2 SQIVND (reference sequence). Here the CDR3 DNA reads TGTGCCAGTAGTTTCCGATTAGGACAGGGGGCTGAACAGCCCCAGCATTTT. This sequence encodes CASSFRLGQGAEQPQHF.

This clonotype is deemed medium-sized (0.01 to 0.1%). V gene TRBV10-3 combines with J gene TRBJ2-1, with TRBD2 matching 13 bases. Germline lookup yields CDR1 ENHRY and CDR2 SYGVKD. V gave up 1 base and J gave up 9 bases; unmatched junction bases: 6. The CDR3 is 16 amino acids. CDR3 in amino acids: CAISEWGLAGSGEQFF. The CDR3 DNA reads TGTGCCATCAGTGAGTGGGGACTAGCGGGGTCGGGTGAGCAGTTCTTC.

This clonotype is medium-sized in the sample. This chain connects TRBV6-1 to TRBJ2-5; 9 bases are shared with TRBD2. Unmatched junction bases numbered 10, after V lost 7 bases and J lost 4 bases. This CDR3 contains 15 residues. Germline V CDR1 and CDR2: MNHNS, SASEGT. The CDR3 spells CASKLLAGVGETQYF. CDR3 nucleotides: TGTGCCAGCAAGCTTTTAGCGGGGGTTGGAGAGACCCAGTACTTC.

To note about this clonotype: Relative to the germline gene, one junction end is altered; a read error may explain this. This sequence joins TRBV14 and TRBJ2-7; no clear D. The V gene's germline CDR1 is SGHDN and CDR2 FVKESK. The CDR3 contains 15 residues. The chain's CDR3 is CASSQDRGFYSPLHF. The CDR3 bases are TGTGCCAGCAGCCAAGATCGTGGGTTTTACTCACCCCTCCACTTC. Full variable domain (missing parts from reference TRBV14 and TRBJ2-7): EAGVTQFPSHSVIEKGQTVTLRCDPISGHDNLYWYRRVMGKEIKFLLHFVKESKQDESGMPNNRFLAERTGGTYSTLKVQPAELEDSGVYFCASSQDRGFYSPLHFGPGTRLTVT.

By share of the sample, this clonotype is large. This chain uses TRBV7-8 with TRBJ2-7; tentatively, D is TRBD2 (5 bases). CDR1 is SGHVS, CDR2 FQNEAQ, per germline. This CDR3 has 16 amino acids. With 8 bases removed from V and 3 bases from J, the gap between germline ends came to 23 bases. DNA for the CDR3: TGTGCCAGCGGAGGAAAAGACGGGCGGTATCACTACGAGCAGTACTTC. Translation: CASGGKDGRYHYEQYF.

For this clonotype: The CDR3 does not end in the conserved phenylalanine or tryptophan, so this is likely a read error. No DNA is shown, since the ends of the CDR3 on it are uncertain; the CDR3 is the one TCRdb lists. The chain combines TRBV11-2 with TRBJ2-3; the D call TRBD2 from the table was never checked on the DNA. CDR1 SGHAT and CDR2 FQNNGV come from the germline V gene. Both ends counted, the CDR3 spans 17 residues. This CDR3 is CASSLDLTRFYGYTFGP.

This clonotype showed up many times. The J gene is TRBJ2-1, the V gene TRBV6-4; 7 nucleotides line up with TRBD2. This CDR3 is 15 amino acids long. Germline V gene sequence: CDR1 MRHNA, CDR2 SNTAGT. V trimming: 2 bases; J trimming: 4 bases; junction bases outside the gene matches: 5. The chain's CDR3 is CASSDPQRGYNEQFF. The CDR3 DNA reads TGTGCCAGCAGTGACCCCCAGCGGGGTTACAATGAGCAGTTCTTC.

This clonotype came up many times. The chain carries TRBV5-1 and TRBJ2-1; D perhaps matches TRBD1 (6 bases). Germline V gene data show CDR1 as SGHRS and CDR2 as YFSETQ. Trimming took 2 bases from V and 6 from J, leaving 6 bases between them. The CDR3 sequence is 12 residues long. The chain's CDR3 is CASSLQGNEQFF. The CDR3 region has the DNA TGCGCCAGCAGCTTACAGGGCAATGAGCAGTTCTTC.

This clonotype is medium-sized within its sample. This chain connects TRBV6-1 to TRBJ2-1; TRBD2 is a possible D gene (6 bases). V gave up 6 bases and J gave up 10 bases, with 7 bases separating them. In germline, CDR1 is MNHNS, CDR2 SASEGT. This CDR3 has 10 amino acids. The DNA for the CDR3 is TGTGCCAGCAGAGCGGGCGAGCAGTTCTTC. Translated: CASRAGEQFF.

This clonotype is large in the sample. The V and J genes are TRBV7-8 and TRBJ1-4; TRBD1 matches 7 bases. Germline V lookup: CDR1 SGHVS, CDR2 FQNEAQ. V was clipped by 3 bases and J by 4 bases; unmatched bases: 2. This CDR3 has 14 amino acids. The CDR3 DNA follows: TGTGCCAGCAGCTTGACAGGGAGTAATGAAAAACTGTTTTTT. Its translation: CASSLTGSNEKLFF.

This clonotype was seen only a few times. Because it lacks the conserved phenylalanine or tryptophan at the end, this CDR3 is likely a read error. The DNA is omitted, as the CDR3 cannot be located on it reliably, and the CDR3 follows TCRdb's listing. The chain combines TRBV7-9 with TRBJ2-1; TRBD2, the table's D call, lacks a check against the DNA. The CDR3 sequence runs 16 residues, both termini included. Germline V gene lookup returns CDR1 SEHNR and CDR2 FQNEAQ (reference sequence). The CDR3 here is CASSPQVGGDGYTFGS.